The rows below give T cell receptor beta chains drawn from one sample of a study of cytomegalovirus exposure and HLA in healthy donors. Some clones are missing from TCRdb's copy, which holds only in-frame ones; the method was immunoSEQ multiplex PCR. The sample has 180,000 or so clones; roughly 87% are singletons. The specimen sequenced was PBMCs. These receptors all come from a man aged 35 to 55 in good health and CMV-seronegative. CDR3s include the opening cysteine and the closing phenylalanine or tryptophan. D genes are given only for firm matches. For some rows the clone size is stated as once, few or many, or as a class when expanded; others skip it.

clone size	V gene	D gene	J gene	CDR3 protein	CDR3 DNA
.	TRBV11-3	.	TRBJ2-1	CASSPRGFGYNEQFF	TGTGCCAGCAGCCCCCGGGGATTTGGGTACAATGAGCAGTTCTTC
.	TRBV7-2	TRBD1	TRBJ1-3	CASSLARQGGNTIYF	TGTGCCAGCAGCTTAGCGAGACAGGGGGGAAACACCATATATTTT
.	TRBV5-3	.	TRBJ1-1	CARSLADWNRVNTEAFF	TGTGCCAGAAGCTTGGCCGACTGGAACAGGGTGAACACTGAAGCTTTCTTT
few	TRBV5-1	.	TRBJ2-7	CASRRESYEQYF	TGCGCCAGCAGAAGGGAGTCCTACGAGCAGTACTTC
.	TRBV6-6	.	TRBJ2-1	CASSEGLVYNEQFF	TGTGCCAGCAGTGAGGGACTGGTCTACAATGAGCAGTTCTTC
few	TRBV5-4	.	TRBJ2-5	CASSLASRETQYF	TGTGCCAGCAGCTTGGCTAGTCGAGAGACCCAGTACTTC
.	TRBV29-1	TRBD1	TRBJ1-4	CSVGDRENEKLFF	TGCAGCGTTGGGGACAGGGAAAATGAAAAACTGTTTTTT
.	TRBV9	.	TRBJ1-1	CASSATPNTEAFF	TGTGCCAGCAGCGCTACCCCGAACACTGAAGCTTTCTTT
.	TRBV5-1	TRBD1	TRBJ1-5	CASSLDRGDQPQHF	TGCGCCAGCAGCTTGGACAGGGGGGATCAGCCCCAGCATTTT
.	TRBV6-6	TRBD2	TRBJ2-1	CASSLAGGYNEQFF	TGTGCCAGCAGTCTAGCGGGGGGTTACAATGAGCAGTTCTTC
.	TRBV20-1	.	TRBJ2-7	CSLGRSGEQYF	TGCAGTCTCGGGAGATCGGGGGAGCAGTACTTC
.	TRBV30	.	TRBJ2-7	CAWSSGIYEQYF	TGTGCCTGGAGTTCGGGGATCTACGAGCAGTACTTC
few	TRBV7-2	TRBD2	TRBJ2-1	CASRPATSGSYNEQFF	TGTGCCAGCAGACCTGCGACTAGCGGGAGTTACAATGAGCAGTTCTTC
.	TRBV7-8	.	TRBJ1-5	CASSLGSGNNQPQHF	TGTGCCAGCAGCTTAGGGTCAGGGAACAATCAGCCCCAGCATTTT
.	TRBV29-1	TRBD1	TRBJ2-4	CSVTGEAKNIQYF	TGCAGCGTGACAGGGGAGGCCAAAAACATTCAGTACTTC
.	TRBV7-8	.	TRBJ2-7	CASSAGSYEQYF	TGTGCCAGCAGCGCAGGGTCCTACGAGCAGTACTTC
.	TRBV28	TRBD2	TRBJ2-5	CASRKRGGQETQYF	TGTGCCAGCAGGAAGCGGGGGGGTCAGGAGACCCAGTACTTC
.	TRBV4-3	TRBD1	TRBJ1-4	CASSQAAGQGREKLFF	TGCGCCAGCAGCCAAGCTGCGGGACAGGGCCGTGAAAAACTGTTTTTT
.	TRBV7-9	.	TRBJ1-1	CASSPRGPLNTEAFF	TGTGCCAGCAGCCCCCGTGGGCCACTTAACACTGAAGCTTTCTTT
.	TRBV7-9	.	TRBJ1-2	CASSSSDGTNYGYTF	TGTGCCAGCAGCTCCTCTGACGGGACTAACTATGGCTACACCTTC
.	TRBV11-2	.	TRBJ2-2	CASSWGRNTGELFF	TGTGCCAGCAGCTGGGGCAGGAACACCGGGGAGCTGTTTTTT
.	TRBV4-3	.	TRBJ2-3	CASSQRSDSTDTQYF	TGCGCCAGCAGCCAACGCTCAGATTCCACAGATACGCAGTATTTT
.	TRBV29-1	.	TRBJ1-5	CSVVGGVGQPQHF	TGCAGCGTTGTGGGGGGAGTCGGTCAGCCCCAGCATTTT
.	TRBV18	.	TRBJ1-4	CASSSYNEKLFF	TGTGCCAGCTCATCCTATAATGAAAAACTGTTTTTT
.	TRBV7-6	.	TRBJ2-6	CASSLGAGTSGANVLTF	TGTGCCAGCAGCTTAGGCGCCGGTACCTCTGGGGCCAACGTCCTGACTTTC
.	TRBV6-1	.	TRBJ2-5	CASRGASKETQYF	TGTGCCAGCAGGGGGGCAAGCAAAGAGACCCAGTACTTC
once	TRBV7-3	.	TRBJ2-2	CASSLLATNTGELFF	TGTGCCAGCAGCTTACTAGCGACGAACACCGGGGAGCTGTTTTTT
few	TRBV28	.	TRBJ2-3	CASSFSSPRDTQYF	TGTGCCAGCAGTTTTAGCTCCCCCAGAGATACGCAGTATTTT
.	TRBV5-1	TRBD1	TRBJ2-5	CASSLSQGARETQYF	TGCGCCAGCAGCTTGTCCCAGGGGGCGCGGGAGACCCAGTACTTC
.	TRBV28	TRBD1	TRBJ1-1	CASRGTGNAGSAFF	TGTGCCAGCAGGGGGACAGGGAACGCGGGAAGTGCTTTCTTT
.	TRBV28	TRBD1	TRBJ2-6	CASSPLRDRGSSGANVLTF	TGTGCCAGCAGTCCACTGCGGGACAGGGGAAGCTCTGGGGCCAACGTCCTGACTTTC
.	TRBV4-2	TRBD1	TRBJ2-1	CASSPTGGSNSEQFF	TGTGCCAGCAGCCCGACAGGGGGCTCTAACAGTGAGCAGTTCTTC
.	TRBV4-1	TRBD1	TRBJ1-3	CASSRSTGGTGNTIYF	TGCGCCAGCAGCCGGTCGACAGGGGGCACTGGAAACACCATATATTTT
.	TRBV7-7	TRBD2	TRBJ2-1	CASSLAGGPNNEQFF	TGTGCTAGCAGCTTAGCGGGAGGGCCTAATAATGAGCAGTTCTTC
.	TRBV5-6	.	TRBJ2-5	CASSRQETQYF	TGTGCCAGCAGCCGCCAAGAGACCCAGTACTTC
.	TRBV28	TRBD1	TRBJ1-5	CASRKGQGGQPQHF	TGTGCCAGCAGGAAGGGACAGGGAGGTCAGCCCCAGCATTTT
few	TRBV2	.	TRBJ1-1	CASSVQEGGTEAFF	TGTGCCAGCAGTGTCCAGGAAGGTGGCACTGAAGCTTTCTTT
.	TRBV5-6	TRBD1	TRBJ2-7	CASSRFRYRDRGSYEQYF	TGTGCCAGCAGCCGATTTAGATACCGGGACAGGGGCTCCTACGAGCAGTACTTC
.	TRBV7-2	.	TRBJ1-2	CASSLDSIYGYTF	TGTGCCAGCAGCTTAGACAGCATCTATGGCTACACCTTC
.	TRBV19	.	TRBJ2-7	CASSIPRDGRYEQYF	TGTGCCAGTAGTATCCCCCGGGATGGCCGTTACGAGCAGTACTTC
.	TRBV6-4	TRBD1	TRBJ2-7	CASSDSTRGQPRPYEQYF	TGTGCCAGCAGTGACTCAACTCGGGGACAGCCTAGGCCCTACGAGCAGTACTTC
few	TRBV30	TRBD2	TRBJ2-1	CAWSLGLAGGGEQFF	TGTGCCTGGAGTTTGGGACTAGCGGGAGGGGGCGAGCAGTTCTTC
.	TRBV7-2	TRBD2	TRBJ2-3	CASRLSPLAGVTQYF	TGTGCCAGCAGACTTTCCCCCCTAGCGGGGGTTACGCAGTATTTT
.	TRBV28	TRBD2	TRBJ2-7	CASTSGSLEQYF	TGTGCCAGCACGAGCGGGAGCCTCGAGCAGTACTTC
.	TRBV6-5	.	TRBJ2-3	CASTDRNTDTQYF	TGTGCCAGCACCGACAGAAACACAGATACGCAGTATTTT
.	TRBV27	.	TRBJ1-6	CASPLSPLHF	TGTGCCAGCCCTTTATCACCCCTCCACTTT
once	TRBV5-4	.	TRBJ2-5	CASSLGGGEETQYF	TGTGCCAGCAGCTTGGGAGGGGGGGAAGAGACCCAGTACTTC
.	TRBV6-5	TRBD1	TRBJ2-7	CASSYSDRGTYEQYF	TGTGCCAGCAGTTACTCCGACAGGGGAACCTACGAGCAGTACTTC
.	TRBV6-5	.	TRBJ2-1	CASSFRDTDEQFF	TGTGCCAGCAGTTTCCGGGACACGGATGAGCAGTTCTTC
.	TRBV6-6	TRBD2	TRBJ2-1	CQAGAYNEQFF	TGTCAAGCGGGAGCCTACAATGAGCAGTTCTTC
few	TRBV7-3	TRBD1	TRBJ2-5	CASSLSGGETQYF	TGTGCCAGCAGCTTATCAGGGGGAGAGACCCAGTACTTC
.	TRBV4-1	.	TRBJ2-7	CASSRTPSYEQYF	TGCGCCAGCAGCCGGACTCCCTCCTACGAGCAGTACTTC